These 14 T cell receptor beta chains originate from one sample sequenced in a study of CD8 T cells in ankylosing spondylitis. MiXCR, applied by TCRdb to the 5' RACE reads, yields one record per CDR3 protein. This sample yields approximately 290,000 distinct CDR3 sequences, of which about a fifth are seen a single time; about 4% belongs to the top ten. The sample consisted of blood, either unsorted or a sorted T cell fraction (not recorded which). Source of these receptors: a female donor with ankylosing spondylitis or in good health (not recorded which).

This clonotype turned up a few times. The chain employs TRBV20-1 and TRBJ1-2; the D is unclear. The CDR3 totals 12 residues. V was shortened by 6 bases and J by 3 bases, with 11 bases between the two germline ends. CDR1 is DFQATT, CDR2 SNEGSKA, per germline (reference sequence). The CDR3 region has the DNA TGCAGTGCGAGGACTCTCGACTATGGCTACACCTTC. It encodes CSARTLDYGYTF.

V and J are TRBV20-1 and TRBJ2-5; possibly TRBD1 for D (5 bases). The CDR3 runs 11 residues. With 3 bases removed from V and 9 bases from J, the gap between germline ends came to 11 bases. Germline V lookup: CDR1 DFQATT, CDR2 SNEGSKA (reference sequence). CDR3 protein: CSASQGSAQYF. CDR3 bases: TGCAGTGCTAGCCAGGGCTCGGCCCAGTACTTC.

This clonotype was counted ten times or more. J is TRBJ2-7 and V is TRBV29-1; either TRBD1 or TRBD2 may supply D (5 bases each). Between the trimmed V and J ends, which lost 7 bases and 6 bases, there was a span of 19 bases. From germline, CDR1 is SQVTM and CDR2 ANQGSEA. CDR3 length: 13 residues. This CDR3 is CSAGLRGSSEQYF. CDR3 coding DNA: TGCAGCGCTGGATTGAGGGGATCGAGCGAGCAGTACTTC.

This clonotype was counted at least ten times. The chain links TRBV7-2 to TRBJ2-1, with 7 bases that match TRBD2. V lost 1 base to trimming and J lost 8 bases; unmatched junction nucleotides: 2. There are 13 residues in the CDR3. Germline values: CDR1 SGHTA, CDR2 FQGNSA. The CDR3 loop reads CASSLDREDEQFF. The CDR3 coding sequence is TGTGCCAGCAGCTTAGACCGGGAGGATGAGCAGTTCTTC.

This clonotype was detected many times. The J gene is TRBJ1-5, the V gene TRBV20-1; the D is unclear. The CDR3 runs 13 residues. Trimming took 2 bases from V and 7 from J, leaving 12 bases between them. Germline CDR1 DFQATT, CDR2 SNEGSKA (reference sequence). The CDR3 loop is CSARSPKGQPQHF. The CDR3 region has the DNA TGCAGTGCTAGATCCCCCAAAGGACAGCCCCAGCATTTT.

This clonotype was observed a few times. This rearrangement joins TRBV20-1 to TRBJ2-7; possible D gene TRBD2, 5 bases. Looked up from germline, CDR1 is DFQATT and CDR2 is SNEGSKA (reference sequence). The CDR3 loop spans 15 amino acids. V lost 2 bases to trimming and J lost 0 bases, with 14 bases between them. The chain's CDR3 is CSARRDWRSSYEQYF. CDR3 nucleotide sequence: TGCAGTGCTAGACGCGACTGGAGGAGCTCCTACGAGCAGTACTTC.

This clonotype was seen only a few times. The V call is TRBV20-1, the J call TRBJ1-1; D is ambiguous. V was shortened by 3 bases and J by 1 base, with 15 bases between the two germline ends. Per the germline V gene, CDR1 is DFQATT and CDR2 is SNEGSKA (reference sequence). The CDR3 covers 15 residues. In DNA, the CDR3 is TGCAGTGCTAGGGGCCCAGGATGGGGGAACACTGAAGCTTTCTTT. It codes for CSARGPGWGNTEAFF.

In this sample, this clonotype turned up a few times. Written as DNA, the CDR3 is TGTGCCAGCTCACCTGAGGTTCGTCATGGCTACACCTTC. It encodes CASSPEVRHGYTF. This chain links TRBV18 with TRBJ1-2; D unclear. CDR3 size: 13 residues. Germline V gene lookup returns CDR1 KGHSH and CDR2 LQKENI. Trimming left V 3 bases short and J 6 bases short, with 11 bases between.

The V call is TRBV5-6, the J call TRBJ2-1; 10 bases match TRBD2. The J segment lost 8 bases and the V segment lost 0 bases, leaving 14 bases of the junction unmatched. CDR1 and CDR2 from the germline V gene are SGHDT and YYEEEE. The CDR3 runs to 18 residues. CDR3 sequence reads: CASSLVRASGRSRDEQFF. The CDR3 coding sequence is TGTGCCAGCAGCTTGGTAAGGGCTAGCGGGAGATCTAGGGATGAGCAGTTCTTC.

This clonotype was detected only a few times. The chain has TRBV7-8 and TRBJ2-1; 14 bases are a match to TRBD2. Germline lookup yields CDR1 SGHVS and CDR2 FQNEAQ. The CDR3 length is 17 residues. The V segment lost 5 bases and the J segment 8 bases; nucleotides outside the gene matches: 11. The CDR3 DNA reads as TGTGCCAGCAGCATTCCCGGACTAGCGGGAGGAAGGGATGAGCAGTTCTTC. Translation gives CASSIPGLAGGRDEQFF.

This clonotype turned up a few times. CDR3 in amino acids: CASSSALGTSRTGELFF. CDR3 DNA: TGTGCCAGCAGCTCCGCCCTTGGGACTAGCCGGACCGGGGAGCTGTTTTTT. The chain couples TRBV11-2 to TRBJ2-2; 9 positions agree with TRBD2. With 4 bases clipped from V and 5 bases from J, the junction kept 11 bases outside the gene matches. Germline-derived CDR1 and CDR2 are SGHAT and FQNNGV. CDR3 length equals 17 residues.

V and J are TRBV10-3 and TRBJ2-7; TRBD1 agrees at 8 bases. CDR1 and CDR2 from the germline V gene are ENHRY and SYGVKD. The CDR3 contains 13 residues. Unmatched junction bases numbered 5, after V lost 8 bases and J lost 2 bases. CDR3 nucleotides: TGTGCCATCGGGGGACAGGCCGCCTACGAGCAGTACTTC. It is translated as CAIGGQAAYEQYF.

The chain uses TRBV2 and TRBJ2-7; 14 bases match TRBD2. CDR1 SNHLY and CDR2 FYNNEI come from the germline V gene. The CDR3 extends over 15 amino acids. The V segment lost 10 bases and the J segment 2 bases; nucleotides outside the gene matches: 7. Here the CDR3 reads CAKGTSGSSAYEQYF. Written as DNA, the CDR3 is TGTGCCAAAGGGACTAGCGGGAGTTCCGCCTACGAGCAGTACTTC.

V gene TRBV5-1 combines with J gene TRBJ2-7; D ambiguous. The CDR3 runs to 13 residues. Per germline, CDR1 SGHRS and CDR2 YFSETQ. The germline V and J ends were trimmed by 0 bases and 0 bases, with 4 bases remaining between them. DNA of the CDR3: TGCGCCAGCAGCTTGGAGGTCTCCTACGAGCAGTACTTC. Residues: CASSLEVSYEQYF. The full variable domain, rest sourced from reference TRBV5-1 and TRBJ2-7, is KAGVTQTPRYLIKTRGQQVTLSCSPISGHRSVSWYQQTPGQGLQFLFEYFSETQRNKGNFPGRFSGRQFSNSRSEMNVSTLELGDSALYLCASSLEVSYEQYFGPGTRLTVT.